This TCR beta chain was captured by sequencing in a study of blood T cell repertoires in COVID-19. The CDR3 spans 14 residues. Germline V gene data show CDR1 as LGHNA and CDR2 as YNFKEQ. Trimming took off 1 base at V and 2 bases at J, with 7 bases between the two ends. Sequencing was performed with immunoSEQ multiplex PCR; in TCRdb, only in-frame clones are kept and a portion is missing. This table has under 200,000 clones, more than 85% appearing once. The chain is built from TRBV4-2 and TRBJ2-3, with D possibly matching TRBD1 (5 bases). Sequencing was done on a sample of peripheral blood. The clonotype was recovered from a woman aged 80 or over with COVID-19, enrolled during active disease. The CDR3, as DNA: TGTGCCAGCAGCCAAGGGACATTCACAGATACGCAGTATTTT. Its protein product is CASSQGTFTDTQYF.